The clone carrying this TCR beta chain was found many times. Its matching antigen is unknown. This specimen belongs to a study of regulatory T cells in long-lasting Graves disease. Time point meaning: newly diagnosed GD, antithyroid drugs for less than 3 months. Following extraction of RNA from PBMCs, that RNA was used to make the TCR library. Findings of the study overall: Persistent cases favored TRBV28, TRBJ1-2 and TRBJ2-5.

According to the study, TCR beta libraries were built with iRepertoire HTBI primers and CDR3-region Arm-PCR. A single record per CDR3 protein comes from TCRdb applying MiXCR to the multiplex PCR reads. The sample yields about 540,000 distinct CDR3 sequences, roughly 14% seen once. Per the germline V gene, CDR1 is DFQATT and CDR2 is SNEGSKA (reference sequence). Trimming stripped 3 bases from V and 2 bases from J, with 14 bases between. CDR3 length equals 15 residues. The same sample was also studied in work on T cells in Graves' hyperthyroidism and ophthalmopathy. That source notes: Researchers found most expanded thyroid clonotypes above 0.001 in blood as well. A model built on 13 V-J features separated ophthalmopathy from stable hyperthyroidism. In validation, the model predicted ophthalmopathy. These predictions came a median approximately 6.5 months before onset.

The TCR sequence derives from a man aged 25 to 45 with Graves disease. The chain has TRBV20-1 and TRBJ1-5; possible D gene TRBD1, 6 bases. The sequencing here drew on peripheral blood mononuclear cells (PBMCs), taken at new diagnosis, from a patient treated with antithyroid drugs. The CDR3 region is CSASEARGRNQPQHF. The CDR3, as DNA: TGCAGTGCTAGTGAGGCCAGGGGACGCAATCAGCCCCAGCATTTT.